Listed below are T cell receptor beta chains from one sample, sequenced in a study of vaccination effects on CD4 cells after COVID-19. Their antigen targets remain unknown. The assay was immunoSEQ multiplex PCR, and TCRdb's table has in-frame clones only and misses some. This table has 30,000 to 40,000 clones, approximately 82% appearing once. Source: CD4+ T cells from PBMCs cultured with HCoV-NL63 spike peptides, taken after COVID-19 vaccination. All receptors derive from a human donor who received a COVID-19 vaccine. Some clones in this sample may be carry-over from other donors' samples. The CDR3 runs from the conserved cysteine through the conserved F or W. A D gene is named only where the DNA matches it firmly. Clone size is stated in some rows and not others, as once, few, many or a class when expanded.

>-|TRBJ1-3|TRBV7-9|TRBD1
TGTGCCAGCAGCCCCAGGGGGAACTCTGGAAACACCATATATTTT
CASSPRGNSGNTIYF
>-|TRBJ1-3|TRBV6-6|-
TGTGCCAGCGTCGGATCCGGAAACACCATATATTTT
CASVGSGNTIYF
>-|TRBJ2-2|TRBV5-1|-
TGCGCCAGCAGCCAGTCACCTGAGCACGCAAGGGCCGGGGAGCTGTTTTTT
CASSQSPEHARAGELFF
>-|TRBJ2-5|TRBV5-1|TRBD1
TGCGCCAGCAGCTCGTTGGGACAGGGGTATGAGACCCAGTACTTC
CASSSLGQGYETQYF
>-|TRBJ1-2|TRBV19|TRBD1
TGTGCCAGTAGTATTGTGGGGACAGGGAGTTTTTCTGGCTACACCTTC
CASSIVGTGSFSGYTF
>-|TRBJ2-2|TRBV29-1|-
TGCAGCGTTGACGCCAGGTCGACCGGGGAGCTGTTTTTT
CSVDARSTGELFF
>-|TRBJ2-2|TRBV10-1|-
TGCGCCAGCAGTGAGGCGGGGAACACCGGGGAGCTGTTTTTT
CASSEAGNTGELFF
>once|TRBJ1-2|TRBV28|-
TGTGCCAGCAGTCTCCCGGACAGCCGAGTCCCGGTTGATGGCTACACCTTC
CASSLPDSRVPVDGYTF
>-|TRBJ1-1|TRBV2|-
TGTGCCAGCAGGCCCACAGTGTCTGCTGAAGCTTTCTTT
CASRPTVSAEAFF
>-|TRBJ1-1|TRBV2|-
TGTGCCAGCAGTGAACAGGGGATGGGCACTGAAGCTTTCTTT
CASSEQGMGTEAFF
>-|TRBJ1-4|TRBV28|-
TGTGCCAGCAGCAGGGGAACTAATGAAAAACTGTTTTTT
CASSRGTNEKLFF
>-|TRBJ2-5|TRBV2|TRBD2
TGTGCCAGCAGTGAAACGGAACTAGCGGGGGGGCCAGCCAAAGAGACCCAGTACTTC
CASSETELAGGPAKETQYF
>-|TRBJ1-2|TRBV9|-
TGTGCCAGCAGCACCACCACAGGGTCCTATGGCTACACCTTC
CASSTTTGSYGYTF
>-|TRBJ2-5|TRBV7-6|-
TGTGCCAGCAGCTTAGGGGGGCGTCTATACTTC
CASSLGGRLYF
>-|TRBJ2-3|TRBV18|-
TGTGCCAGCTCACCACACGGTACTATCACAGATACGCAGTATTTT
CASSPHGTITDTQYF
>-|TRBJ2-5|TRBV5-6|-
TGTGCCAGCAGCTCGAGTAGTCTGGAGACCCAGTACTTC
CASSSSSLETQYF
>once|TRBJ2-2|TRBV4-3|-
TGCGCCAGCAGCCTTTCGCGGGGGCTAGGCAACACCGGGGAGCTGTTTTTT
CASSLSRGLGNTGELFF
>-|TRBJ2-3|TRBV7-2|-
TGTGCCAGCAGCTTAAGTGGGGATACGCAGTATTTT
CASSLSGDTQYF
>-|TRBJ1-4|TRBV18|-
TGTGCCAGCTCGCCACCCCTTCCGTCGACCGGCAGACTGTTTTTT
CASSPPLPSTGRLFF
>-|TRBJ2-2|TRBV24-1|-
TGTGCCACCCAACGCGTCGAAGGGGCGCCCGGGGAGCTGTTTTTT
CATQRVEGAPGELFF
>-|TRBJ1-2|TRBV2|-
TGTGCCAGCAGTGACATGACATTGATTTATGGCTACACCTTC
CASSDMTLIYGYTF
>once|TRBJ1-5|TRBV9|TRBD1
TGTGCCAGCAGCGTCCCCGGAGGTAGACAGGGGGCAAGCTATAGCAATCAGCCCCAGCATTTT
CASSVPGGRQGASYSNQPQHF
>-|TRBJ2-1|TRBV5-1|TRBD1
TGCGCCAGCAGCGGGACAGTTTCAGTGGATGAGCAGTTCTTC
CASSGTVSVDEQFF
>once|TRBJ2-2|TRBV5-1|-
TGCGCCAGCAGCTTGTATTACGGTAGCACCGGGGAGCTGTTTTTT
CASSLYYGSTGELFF
>-|TRBJ2-2|TRBV11-1|-
TGTGCCAGCAGCTTAGGGCGGGAATACACCGGGGAGCTGTTTTTT
CASSLGREYTGELFF
>-|TRBJ2-3|TRBV20-1|TRBD1
TGCAGTGCTAGTCGACAGGGGAGCACAGATACGCAGTATTTT
CSASRQGSTDTQYF